Given below is one T cell receptor (beta chain) in context. Its antigen is not identified. The source of the sample is a study of graft-versus-host responses after intestinal transplantation. Per germline, CDR1 SNHLY and CDR2 FYNNEI. V dropped 4 bases and J dropped 1 base, with 12 bases sitting between them. This CDR3 spans 15 amino acids. Assay used: immunoSEQ multiplex PCR; TCRdb lists only in-frame clones, some missing. The sample lists over 100,000 clones; 85% to 95% were seen once. Material: unstimulated CD4+ T cells sorted from spleen or lymph node cells, obtained before transplant. V gene TRBV2 combines with J gene TRBJ2-3; possibly TRBD2 for D (5 bases). The sequence was collected from a human donor who was the organ donor for an intestinal transplant. CDR3 nucleotide sequence: TGTGCCAGCAGTGCATTTCACGGGGGCACAGATACGCAGTATTTT. Translated, it gives CASSAFHGGTDTQYF.